Listed here is a single T cell receptor beta chain. V trimming: 6 bases; J trimming: 7 bases; junction bases outside the gene matches: 12. This CDR3 is built from 15 residues. Germline values: CDR1 MDHEN, CDR2 SYDVKM. This sample is drawn from a study of blood T cell repertoires in COVID-19. Background on the study: Acute and convalescent COVID-19 samples came from the United States, Italy and Spain.

As handled by the study authors: Nucleated cell counts were estimated from reference gene primer amplification. Only in-frame clones appear in the TCRdb table, and some are missing; sequencing was by immunoSEQ multiplex PCR. V and J calls and clone size are given by that table; D and trimming were obtained from the DNA. The sample lists 270,000 or so clones; 82% were seen once. The chain couples TRBV28 to TRBJ2-1; 7 bases match TRBD1. The receptor's source is a woman under 30 with acute or convalescent COVID-19. The sample taken for sequencing was peripheral blood. The CDR3 protein is CASRSRDRARNEQFF. DNA of the CDR3: TGTGCCAGCAGGTCCCGTGACAGGGCTAGAAATGAGCAGTTCTTC.